The 27 T cell receptor beta chains given below trace back to one sample, sequenced in a study of T cell clones after liver transplantation. The data were produced by immunoSEQ multiplex PCR, yet TCRdb's version contains in-frame clones alone and is incomplete. In the table there are roughly 72,000 clones, 80% to 85% of which are singletons. Sequencing used CD4+ T cells from blood, obtained around 48 months after liver transplant. These receptor sequences come from a human patient who received a liver transplant. Some T cells could come from the graft donor.

This clone was observed a single time. The chain has TRBV9 and TRBJ2-2, with 11 bases fitting TRBD2. The germline gives CDR1 SGDLS, CDR2 YYNGEE. The CDR3 loop spans 15 amino acids. The trim removed 2 bases at V and 5 bases at J, leaving 2 bases unmatched. The DNA of the CDR3 is TGTGCCAGCAGCGTTAGCGGGGGGGATACCGGGGAGCTGTTTTTT. This sequence encodes CASSVSGGDTGELFF.

The chain has TRBV28 and TRBJ1-3; D remains ambiguous. CDR3 length: 12 amino acids. Looked up from germline, CDR1 is MDHEN and CDR2 is SYDVKM. V gave up 3 bases and J gave up 4 bases, with 4 bases separating them. The CDR3 reads CASSFVGNTIYF. CDR3 nucleotides: TGTGCCAGCAGTTTTGTGGGAAACACCATATATTTT.

The chain recombines TRBV10-3 with TRBJ2-7; TRBD1 matches 10 bases. This CDR3 has 17 residues. Losses at the gene ends were 4 bases for V and 5 bases for J; bases not matched to a gene: 14. Germline assignment: CDR1 ENHRY and CDR2 SYGVKD. The CDR3 spells CAISAEFTGTGAHEQYF. The DNA of the CDR3 is TGTGCCATCAGTGCCGAGTTTACCGGGACAGGGGCCCACGAGCAGTACTTC.

There are a few counts of this clone. This sequence joins TRBV9 and TRBJ1-3; D unclear. The CDR3 has 12 amino acids. The germline V gene has CDR1 SGDLS and CDR2 YYNGEE. The V gene lost 7 bases and the J gene lost 1 base, with 6 bases spanning the gap. CDR3 in amino acids: CASSGSGNTIYF. DNA of the CDR3: TGTGCCAGCTCTGGGTCTGGAAACACCATATATTTT.

The J gene is TRBJ2-7, the V gene TRBV7-2; TRBD2 matches at 10 bases. V shed 5 bases and J 4 bases; nucleotides not matched to a gene: 8. CDR1 and CDR2 from the germline V gene are SGHTA and FQGNSA. This CDR3 is 15 amino acids long. CDR3 protein: CASSPLAGEPYEQYF. CDR3 DNA: TGTGCCAGCAGCCCCCTAGCGGGAGAACCGTACGAGCAGTACTTC.

V gene TRBV7-2 combines with J gene TRBJ2-5; D unresolved. This CDR3 comprises 14 residues. The germline gives CDR1 SGHTA, CDR2 FQGNSA. Trimming left V 11 bases short and J 3 bases short, with 19 bases between. CDR3: CAEQFWVREETQYF. The CDR3 bases are TGTGCCGAGCAATTTTGGGTAAGAGAAGAGACCCAGTACTTC.

The V gene is TRBV19, the J gene TRBJ1-2, with D possibly being TRBD1 (6 bases). The germline V gene has CDR1 LNHDA and CDR2 SQIVND (reference sequence). Trimming shortened V by 5 bases and J by 4 bases, and 20 bases separated the two germline ends. The CDR3 sequence is 16 residues long. The CDR3 nucleotides read TGTGCCAGTAGTCGTAGCCACAGGGAGACTTTCTATGGCTACACCTTC. Its translation: CASSRSHRETFYGYTF.

V usage is TRBV9 and J usage is TRBJ1-1; D remains ambiguous. The CDR3 sequence is 13 residues long. Germline V lookup: CDR1 SGDLS, CDR2 YYNGEE. V lost 0 bases and J 5 bases, leaving 8 bases between the germline ends. In nucleotides, the CDR3 is TGTGCCAGCAGCGTAGGGGTTTGGACTGAAGCTTTCTTT. Amino acid sequence: CASSVGVWTEAFF.

V gene TRBV27 combines with J gene TRBJ2-5, with D perhaps TRBD1 (6 bases). The CDR3 extends over 13 amino acids. Trimming left V 10 bases short and J 0 bases short, with 12 bases between. The germline gives CDR1 MNHEY, CDR2 SMNVEV (reference sequence). The CDR3 region has the DNA TGTGCCATCCTAAGGGGGTACCAAGAGACCCAGTACTTC. As protein: CAILRGYQETQYF.

The chain has TRBV27 and TRBJ2-1; 15 nucleotides match TRBD2. The germline gives CDR1 MNHEY, CDR2 SMNVEV (reference sequence). V was clipped by 5 bases and J by 6 bases; unmatched bases: 14. There are 19 residues in the CDR3. The CDR3 DNA reads as TGTGCCAGCAGTCCCCGCCCCCGCGGACTAGCGGGGGGGGGCAATGAGCAGTTCTTC. This encodes CASSPRPRGLAGGGNEQFF.

The chain has TRBV27 and TRBJ1-4; 8 bases align to TRBD1. The CDR3 consists of 15 residues. The junction had 12 bases not matched to a gene; V was cut back by 7 bases and J by 8 bases. Germline CDR1 MNHEY, CDR2 SMNVEV (reference sequence). As DNA, the CDR3 is TGTGCCAGCACCACGACAGGGGCGCGGGGAGAAAAACTGTTTTTT. Translation: CASTTTGARGEKLFF.

The CDR3 loop is CASSLGYRTGGREAFF. The CDR3 nucleotides are TGCGCCAGCAGCTTGGGTTACAGGACAGGGGGACGCGAAGCTTTCTTT. J is TRBJ1-1 and V is TRBV5-1; the match to TRBD1 covers 10 bases. This CDR3 has 16 amino acids. Germline lookup yields CDR1 SGHRS and CDR2 YFSETQ. Trimming removed 0 bases from V and 8 bases from J; junction bases left unmatched: 10.

This sequence joins TRBV6-1 and TRBJ2-7, with D perhaps given as TRBD1 or TRBD2 (5 bases each). Germline V gene data show CDR1 as MNHNS and CDR2 as SASEGT. V lost 8 bases to trimming and J lost 6 bases, with 11 bases between them. The CDR3 spans 11 residues. CDR3 sequence: CASRGEGEQYF. CDR3 DNA: TGTGCCAGCCGAGGGGAAGGCGAGCAGTACTTC.

V and J are TRBV10-3 and TRBJ1-1; 9 nucleotides line up with TRBD1. CDR1 and CDR2 from the germline V gene are ENHRY and SYGVKD. J was trimmed by 5 bases and V by 4 bases; bases with no gene match: 8. The length of the CDR3 is 15 residues. CDR3 coding DNA: TGTGCCATCAGTGCATCTAGGGACAGGGTGACTGAAGCTTTCTTT. This codes for CAISASRDRVTEAFF.

The chain links TRBV5-4 to TRBJ2-7; TRBD2 matches at 10 bases. The CDR3 runs to 16 residues. V gave up 5 bases and J gave up 0 bases; unmatched junction bases: 8. Germline CDR1 reads SGHNT; CDR2 reads YYREEE (reference sequence). The CDR3 bases are TGTGCCAGCAGGGACGGACTAGCGGAAAGCTCCTACGAGCAGTACTTC. Translated, it gives CASRDGLAESSYEQYF.

This rearrangement joins TRBV4-1 to TRBJ1-4; D not certain. CDR3 size: 13 residues. Germline CDR1 is MGHRA and CDR2 is YSYEKL. Trimming took off 3 bases at V and 10 bases at J, with 12 bases between the two ends. CDR3 protein: CASSHPWAVKLFF. The DNA of the CDR3 is TGCGCCAGCAGCCATCCCTGGGCGGTAAAACTGTTTTTT.

The V and J genes are TRBV2 and TRBJ2-6; D remains unclear. V dropped 0 bases and J dropped 2 bases, with 8 bases sitting between them. The CDR3 runs to 16 residues. Germline V gives CDR1 SNHLY, CDR2 FYNNEI. The CDR3 nucleotides are TGTGCCAGCAGTGAAGCGGGGTCGACTGGGGCCAACGTCCTGACTTTC. It encodes CASSEAGSTGANVLTF.

This clone turned up a few times. The CDR3 reads CASGPSRAAGGGELFF. In nucleotides, the CDR3 is TGTGCTAGTGGCCCAAGCCGGGCCGCGGGGGGCGGGGAGCTGTTTTTT. The chain uses TRBV12-5 and TRBJ2-2; 8 bases fit TRBD2. The trim removed 6 bases at V and 7 bases at J, leaving 13 bases unmatched. CDR1 and CDR2 from the germline V gene are LGHNT and FRNRAP. The CDR3 has 16 residues.

The chain carries TRBV30 and TRBJ1-3; D might be TRBD1 (6 bases). The CDR3 loop spans 15 amino acids. The V and J ends lost 3 bases and 0 bases respectively, with 12 bases between them. Germline V gene lookup returns CDR1 GTSNPN and CDR2 SVGIG (reference sequence). The CDR3: CAWRPGAGSGNTIYF. CDR3 DNA: TGTGCCTGGAGGCCAGGGGCCGGCTCTGGAAACACCATATATTTT.

The V gene is TRBV11-1, the J gene TRBJ2-7, with 8 positions matching TRBD2. The CDR3 length is 17 residues. V gave up 3 bases and J gave up 7 bases; unmatched junction bases: 17. Germline V lookup: CDR1 SGHAT, CDR2 FQDESV (reference sequence). CDR3 in amino acids: CASSFGEREPGLIEQYF. For the CDR3, the DNA is TGTGCCAGCAGCTTCGGGGAGCGGGAGCCCGGCCTTATAGAGCAGTACTTC.

This clone was seen only a few times. The V and J genes are TRBV28 and TRBJ1-1; 8 bases agree with TRBD1. CDR3 size: 13 residues. Germline V CDR1 and CDR2: MDHEN, SYDVKM. J was trimmed by 8 bases and V by 7 bases; bases with no gene match: 9. The CDR3 sequence: CASNPGQGKEAFF. The CDR3 DNA sequence: TGTGCCAGCAACCCTGGACAGGGCAAAGAAGCTTTCTTT. The whole variable domain, filled in from reference TRBV28 and TRBJ1-1, reads DVKVTQSSRYLVKRTGEKVFLECVQDMDHENMFWYRQDPGLGLRLIYFSYDVKMKEKGDIPEGYSVSREKKERFSLILESASTNQTSMYLCASNPGQGKEAFFGQGTRLTVV.

The chain uses TRBV6-1 and TRBJ1-1, with a weak D call TRBD1 (5 bases). The CDR3 runs to 13 residues. Trimming pared 8 bases from V and 2 bases from J, leaving 12 bases between. Germline CDR1 MNHNS, CDR2 SASEGT. CDR3 residues: CASGARSNTEAFF. The DNA of the CDR3 is TGTGCCAGCGGGGCCCGGAGCAACACTGAAGCTTTCTTT.

This sequence joins TRBV20-1 and TRBJ1-2; D is unclear. V gave up 2 bases and J gave up 7 bases, with 8 bases separating them. The CDR3 runs 11 residues. Per the germline V gene, CDR1 is DFQATT and CDR2 is SNEGSKA (reference sequence). The CDR3 is CSARPPGGYTF. The CDR3 nucleotides are TGCAGTGCTAGACCCCCGGGTGGCTACACCTTC.

This rearrangement joins TRBV7-2 to TRBJ2-7, with 10 bases fitting TRBD1. The CDR3 totals 13 residues. Germline trimming cut 1 base from V and 6 bases from J; bases unmatched to any gene: 0. Germline V CDR1 and CDR2: SGHTA, FQGNSA. The CDR3 nucleotides read TGTGCCAGCAGCTTAGGGACAGGGGGCGAGCAGTACTTC. This gives the protein CASSLGTGGEQYF. The whole variable domain, filled in from reference TRBV7-2 and TRBJ2-7, reads GAGVSQSPSNKVTEKGKDVELRCDPISGHTALYWYRQSLGQGLEFLIYFQGNSAPDKSGLPSDRFSAERTGGSVSTLTIQRTQQEDSAVYLCASSLGTGGEQYFGPGTRLTVT.

The chain couples TRBV5-6 to TRBJ2-7; unclear D gene. CDR1 is SGHDT and CDR2 is YYEEEE in the germline V gene. V was cut by 4 bases and J by 6 bases, with 8 bases left in between. This CDR3 is built from 11 residues. In DNA, the CDR3 is TGTGCCAGCAGCCGATCTCTCGAGCAGTACTTC. Translated, it gives CASSRSLEQYF.

This clone is deemed medium-sized. The rearrangement uses TRBV11-2 and TRBJ2-3; 8 nucleotides line up with TRBD2. V trimming: 4 bases; J trimming: 2 bases; junction bases outside the gene matches: 5. Germline loops: CDR1 SGHAT, CDR2 FQNNGV. This CDR3 is built from 15 residues. The CDR3 region has the DNA TGTGCCAGCAGCTCACTAGCGGCACCCACAGATACGCAGTATTTT. Translation gives CASSSLAAPTDTQYF.

This chain uses TRBV7-8 with TRBJ2-3; D not resolved. The CDR3 is 15 amino acids. The germline V gene has CDR1 SGHVS and CDR2 FQNEAQ. With 3 bases removed from V and 0 bases from J, the gap between germline ends came to 10 bases. Here the CDR3 DNA reads TGTGCCAGCAGCTTCAGGAGATCTAGCACAGATACGCAGTATTTT. Protein: CASSFRRSSTDTQYF.